The present T cell receptor (beta chain) was sequenced within a study of human thymus T cells. Some clones are missing from TCRdb's copy, which holds only in-frame ones; the method was immunoSEQ multiplex PCR. The sample contains 65,000 to 90,000 clones, roughly 94% of which appear only once. Corrective heart surgery yielded resections, and these provided the thymus tissue. This TCR came from a girl under three years old with a congenital heart defect but otherwise immunologically healthy. The source material was thymus tissue.

Here the CDR3 DNA reads TGCGCCAGCAGCCAAGAGAGGCCGAAAATGACAGGGGGTGGTGAAAAACTGTTTTTT. It encodes CASSQERPKMTGGGEKLFF. The chain has TRBV4-1 and TRBJ1-4; 9 positions agree with TRBD1. The CDR3 sequence is 19 residues long. Germline assignment: CDR1 MGHRA and CDR2 YSYEKL. The V gene end was trimmed by 0 bases and the J gene end by 7 bases; junction bases not matched to a gene: 15.